One and the same sample provided the 5 T cell receptor beta chains below, sequenced in a study of blood T cell repertoires in COVID-19. TCRdb keeps only in-frame clones here, not all; method: immunoSEQ multiplex PCR. This sample has around 250,000 clones, with under 90% found just once. The sequenced sample consisted of PBMCs or T cells enriched from blood (not recorded which). All receptors derive from a man aged 25-45 years with acute COVID-19.

This rearrangement joins TRBV7-8 to TRBJ1-4; a possible D gene is TRBD1 (5 bases). V lost 6 bases to trimming and J lost 6 bases, with 14 bases between them. The length of the CDR3 is 14 residues. CDR1 SGHVS and CDR2 FQNEAQ come from the germline V gene. The CDR3 DNA reads as TGTGCCAGCAGACGACTCCAGGGTGATGAAAAACTGTTTTTT. Its translation: CASRRLQGDEKLFF.

The chain has TRBV27 and TRBJ1-1; possibly TRBD1 for D (6 bases). CDR1 and CDR2 from the germline V gene are MNHEY and SMNVEV (reference sequence). The length of the CDR3 is 13 residues. Trimming stripped 6 bases from V and 0 bases from J, with 8 bases between. CDR3 sequence: CASSGQLNTEAFF. In DNA form, the CDR3 reads TGTGCCAGCAGCGGACAGTTGAACACTGAAGCTTTCTTT.

This clone was seen a single time. The rearrangement uses TRBV29-1 and TRBJ1-4; the match to TRBD1 covers 7 bases. Germline V lookup: CDR1 SQVTM, CDR2 ANQGSEA. V dropped 5 bases and J dropped 8; count of bases not matched to a gene: 11. The CDR3 totals 14 residues. The CDR3 bases are TGCAGCGTTATGAAGGTGGCAGGGGGAGAAAAACTGTTTTTT. Amino acids: CSVMKVAGGEKLFF.

This clone was seen more than once but under ten times. In DNA, the CDR3 is TGTGCCAGCAGTTGGGACTTCTCAGAGACCCAGTACTTC. Its translation: CASSWDFSETQYF. The genes are TRBV12-3 or TRBV12-4 and TRBJ2-5, with D perhaps matching TRBD2 (6 bases). The V and J ends lost 4 bases and 4 bases respectively, with 10 bases between them. This CDR3 region has 13 residues.

CDR3 bases: TGTGCCAGCAGCCTTAGCGGAGAGCAGTTCTTC. It specifies CASSLSGEQFF. The chain recombines TRBV11-2 with TRBJ2-1; D possibly corresponds to TRBD2 (6 bases). With 5 bases removed from V and 10 bases from J, the gap between germline ends came to 9 bases. Germline V CDR1 and CDR2: SGHAT, FQNNGV. The CDR3 is 11 residues long.